The sequence of this TCR beta chain was determined in a study of blood T cell repertoires in COVID-19. About the research overall: Donors in the United States, Italy and Spain gave samples during acute or convalescent COVID-19.

CDR1 and CDR2 (germline): SNHLY, FYNNEI. CDR3 length: 14 residues. With 6 bases clipped from V and 3 bases from J, the junction kept 7 bases outside the gene matches. Generated by immunoSEQ multiplex PCR, the TCRdb table keeps only in-frame clones and is missing some. The sample yields some 43,000 clones, around 87% seen once. The sequencing sample was made of peripheral blood. The chain employs TRBV2 and TRBJ2-7; 8 bases match TRBD1. This TCR came from a human donor in a cohort sampled during active COVID-19. Here the CDR3 reads CASSSPGQVYEQYF. The CDR3 nucleotides are TGTGCCAGCAGCTCTCCGGGACAGGTCTACGAGCAGTACTTC.